A selection of T cell receptor beta chains follows, all from one sample in a study of cytomegalovirus exposure and HLA in healthy donors. Produced via immunoSEQ multiplex PCR; TCRdb's table is partial and in-frame only. The sample lists approximately 160,000 clones; 77% were seen once. Sequenced: PBMCs. The source of these receptors is a woman aged 25 to 39 in good health and CMV-seronegative. Each CDR3 is given with its conserved first and last residue. The D gene is left open where the match is weak. Clone size appears in some rows only: once, few, many, or a class for an expanded clone.

TRBV7-2,few,NA,TRBJ2-5,TGTGCCAGCAGCTTTAGCACCCTCCAAGAGACCCAGTACTTC,CASSFSTLQETQYF
TRBV7-6,NA,NA,TRBJ1-1,TGTGCCAGCAGCTTAGGCAGGGGAAATTGGAACACTGAAGCTTTCTTT,CASSLGRGNWNTEAFF
TRBV7-2,NA,NA,TRBJ2-7,TGTGCCAGCAGCTTAGCGAGTAGCGCCGCGATGTACTTC,CASSLASSAAMYF
TRBV7-6,once,TRBD1,TRBJ1-1,TGTGCCAGCAGCTCTCAGGGGGCGCTGGGGTTTATGAACACTGAAGCTTTCTTT,CASSSQGALGFMNTEAFF
TRBV29-1,NA,TRBD1,TRBJ2-7,TGCAGCGTTGAAGATCATGGACAGGGGAGTATGTTGCAGTACTTC,CSVEDHGQGSMLQYF
TRBV7-2,NA,NA,TRBJ1-4,TGTGCCAGCAGCAGCAGACTTAGACAGACAGGAGATGAAAAACTGTTTTTT,CASSSRLRQTGDEKLFF
TRBV5-1,many,NA,TRBJ2-7,TGCGCCAGCAGCCCAGGGGGCGGGAGACTTACCTACGAGCAGTACTTC,CASSPGGGRLTYEQYF
TRBV30,few,NA,TRBJ1-5,TGTGCCTGGAACTCAGGGATTAGCAATCAGCCCCAGCATTTT,CAWNSGISNQPQHF
TRBV19,NA,NA,TRBJ1-2,TGTGCCAGTAGTATAGCGGCGCCGGGGGGCAACTATGGCTACACCTTC,CASSIAAPGGNYGYTF
TRBV10-2,NA,NA,TRBJ1-5,TGCGCCAGCAGTGATGGGGGCCGCTACAATCAGCCCCAGCATTTT,CASSDGGRYNQPQHF
TRBV28,once,NA,TRBJ2-5,TGTGCCAGCAGTTTATGGTCGGGGTCGGGGGAGACCCAGTACTTC,CASSLWSGSGETQYF
TRBV6-6,few,NA,TRBJ2-7,TGTGCCAGCACGCGTACGTACAGGGAATACGAGCAGTACTTC,CASTRTYREYEQYF
TRBV19,NA,NA,TRBJ1-1,TGTGCCAGTAGTAACGGGAACACTGAAGCTTTCTTT,CASSNGNTEAFF
TRBV30,NA,TRBD1,TRBJ2-7,TGTGCCTGGAAGGGACAGGGACACTCCTACGAGCAGTACTTC,CAWKGQGHSYEQYF
TRBV6-1,NA,TRBD1,TRBJ2-5,TGTGCCAGCACCGGGACAGCGCGTCGGCAGTACTTC,CASTGTARRQYF
TRBV6-5,NA,TRBD1,TRBJ1-1,TGTGCCAGCAGTGCAGACAGGGCCCTTGAAGCTTTCTTT,CASSADRALEAFF
TRBV7-9,NA,TRBD2,TRBJ2-5,TGTGCCAGCAGCTTAGAGCTAGCGGGAGTGGAGACCCAGTACTTC,CASSLELAGVETQYF
TRBV6-1,NA,NA,TRBJ1-2,TGTGCCAGCAGTGAAAGTTCACGGTCAGGCTGGGGCTACACCTTC,CASSESSRSGWGYTF
TRBV19,NA,NA,TRBJ1-5,TGTGCCAGTAGTATGGGGACACCTTATCAGCCCCAGCATTTT,CASSMGTPYQPQHF
TRBV5-4,NA,NA,TRBJ2-3,TGTGCCAGCAGCCGGATGGACGGGAGTGATACGCAGTATTTT,CASSRMDGSDTQYF
TRBV29-1,NA,NA,TRBJ1-1,TGCAGCGCCCAGCCGGCCGGGGGTAGGGGCACTGAAGCTTTCTTT,CSAQPAGGRGTEAFF
TRBV4-3,once,NA,TRBJ2-7,TGCGCCAGCAGCCAAGGGCAACAAGCCTACGAGCAGTACTTC,CASSQGQQAYEQYF
TRBV27,few,NA,TRBJ1-1,TGTGCCAGCAGCTTTCAGGACAGCAACAGTGAAGCTTTCTTT,CASSFQDSNSEAFF
TRBV5-1,NA,TRBD2,TRBJ2-1,TGCGCCAGCAGCACAGGACTAGCGGGAGGGCCCCAGTTCTTC,CASSTGLAGGPQFF
TRBV7-3,NA,NA,TRBJ2-3,TGTGCCAGCAGCATGAGAGGAGGAGCGGGCACAGATACGCAGTATTTT,CASSMRGGAGTDTQYF
TRBV27,NA,TRBD2,TRBJ2-3,TGTGCCAGCAGGTCCTTAACAGCTAGCGGCCTCCGACGTACGCAGTATTTT,CASRSLTASGLRRTQYF
TRBV28,once,NA,TRBJ2-7,TGTGCCAGCAGCTATACAGGGATAAACGCCTACGAGCAGTACTTC,CASSYTGINAYEQYF
TRBV28,NA,NA,TRBJ1-5,TGTGCCAGCAACTCACAGGGAAGGGGCAATCAGCCCCAGCATTTT,CASNSQGRGNQPQHF
TRBV9,once,NA,TRBJ2-5,TGTGCCAGCAGCGTAGCAAGGGTCCTCGAGCGGATCGAGGTCCAGTACTTC,CASSVARVLERIEVQYF
TRBV4-1,once,NA,TRBJ1-1,TGCGCCAGCAGCCGGAAGGATTCAGGGGACACTGAAGCTTTCTTT,CASSRKDSGDTEAFF
TRBV30,NA,NA,TRBJ1-2,TGTGCCTGGAGTTTGGGGGGGTACTATGGCTACACCTTC,CAWSLGGYYGYTF
TRBV2,NA,NA,TRBJ1-1,TGTGCCAGCAGGGCCAGACAGAACACTGAAGCTTTCTTT,CASRARQNTEAFF
TRBV27,NA,TRBD1,TRBJ1-6,TGTGCCAGCACCCCCCTGGGGGACAGGGACGGTGGAACACCCCTCCACTTT,CASTPLGDRDGGTPLHF
TRBV5-1,NA,TRBD2,TRBJ2-3,TGCGCCAGCAGCCCCACCGGGCTAGCGGGAAGTGAGGATACGCAGTATTTT,CASSPTGLAGSEDTQYF
TRBV5-1,NA,TRBD1,TRBJ2-3,TGCGCCAGCAGCTTGGGGGACAGGGTTGGGGCCACAGATACGCAGTATTTT,CASSLGDRVGATDTQYF
TRBV5-1,NA,TRBD1,TRBJ2-6,TGCGCCAGCAGCGGACAGGGTTTGGGGGCCAACGTCCTGACTTTC,CASSGQGLGANVLTF
TRBV7-9,NA,NA,TRBJ1-1,TGTGCCAGCAGCTTAGTGGCGGCGAACACTGAAGCTTTCTTT,CASSLVAANTEAFF
TRBV4-2,NA,TRBD1,TRBJ2-5,TGTGCCAGCAGCAGACAGGGTGTACAAGAGACCCAGTACTTC,CASSRQGVQETQYF
TRBV27,NA,NA,TRBJ2-2,TGTGCCACCTCAGGGTCAGGCACCGGGGAGCTGTTTTTT,CATSGSGTGELFF
TRBV27,NA,NA,TRBJ2-2,TGTGCCAGCAGACCTGACGAGGTGAACACCGGGGAGCTGTTTTTT,CASRPDEVNTGELFF
TRBV7-6,NA,NA,TRBJ1-5,TGTGCCAGCAGCTTAGAGGCAGGGGACAATCAGCCCCAGCATTTT,CASSLEAGDNQPQHF
TRBV29-1,NA,TRBD1,TRBJ1-5,TGCAGCGCAAAACAGGGGGGAGACAATCAGCCCCAGCATTTT,CSAKQGGDNQPQHF
TRBV9,few,TRBD1,TRBJ2-7,TGTGCCAGCAGCGTAGGGGGACAGGGGTTGTACGAGCAGTACTTC,CASSVGGQGLYEQYF
TRBV5-6,NA,NA,TRBJ2-1,TGTGCCAGCAGCTTGCCGCTCCGACAGGACTACAATGAGCAGTTCTTC,CASSLPLRQDYNEQFF
TRBV27,NA,NA,TRBJ1-1,TGTGCCAGCAGTTTAGGGTCGGGGGTTAGCACTGAAGCTTTCTTT,CASSLGSGVSTEAFF
TRBV7-8,NA,NA,TRBJ1-5,TGTGCCAGCAGCCGGGGAGTTCAGGCCAGGGGCGACAATCAGCCCCAGCATTTT,CASSRGVQARGDNQPQHF
TRBV7-7,NA,NA,TRBJ2-5,TGTGCCAGCAGCCCCCACGGCGGCCAAGAGACCCAGTACTTC,CASSPHGGQETQYF
TRBV27,once,TRBD1,TRBJ1-1,TGTGCCCATGGGACAGGGCCGGACACTGAAGCTTTCTTT,CAHGTGPDTEAFF
TRBV9,NA,TRBD1,TRBJ2-2,TGTGCCAGCAGCGCGGGACAGTCAATTTCCGGGGAGCTGTTTTTT,CASSAGQSISGELFF
TRBV5-1,once,NA,TRBJ1-2,TGCGCCAGCAGCTTGAGCGGGGGCCAAGGCTATGGCTACACCTTC,CASSLSGGQGYGYTF
TRBV18,NA,TRBD1,TRBJ1-5,TGTGCCAGCTCACAGGACAGGGGTTTATATCAGCCCCAGCATTTT,CASSQDRGLYQPQHF
TRBV19,NA,NA,TRBJ2-2,TGTGCCAGTACCGCCTATGCGCCACCCTACACCGGGGAGCTGTTTTTT,CASTAYAPPYTGELFF
TRBV30,NA,TRBD2,TRBJ2-2,TGTGCCTGGAGTGGTACGTCACTAGCGGGGGCCGGGGAGCTGTTTTTT,CAWSGTSLAGAGELFF
TRBV7-2,NA,NA,TRBJ2-7,TGTGCCAGCAGCCCCCGAGGGCTAGTTGGGTCCTACGAGCAGTACTTC,CASSPRGLVGSYEQYF
TRBV2,NA,NA,TRBJ1-2,TGTGCCAGCATCGGGGATGGTAACTATGGCTACACCTTC,CASIGDGNYGYTF
TRBV6-1,few,NA,TRBJ1-2,TGTGCCAGCAGTAGGGGTCCTTATGGCTACACCTTC,CASSRGPYGYTF
TRBV27,NA,TRBD1,TRBJ2-2,TGTGCCAGCAGTTTCAGGGACAGGGGGGCGACCGGGGAGCTGTTTTTT,CASSFRDRGATGELFF
TRBV27,few,NA,TRBJ1-1,TGTGCCAGCAGTTTTGCCGGGATCACTGAAGCTTTCTTT,CASSFAGITEAFF